This T cell receptor beta chain is from a study of molecular identifiers for immune sequencing clone quantification. General study points: Clones carrying above 20 RNA copies accounted for over 99% of effector molecules, under 1% in naive cells.

Germline-derived CDR1 and CDR2 are SEHNR and FQNEAQ (reference sequence). V was trimmed by 4 bases and J by 2 bases, leaving 8 bases between them. CDR3 size: 13 residues. This clonotype was seen a handful of times. The antigen is undetermined. TCRdb reprocessed the PCR reads via MiXCR and lists one record per CDR3 protein. This sample yields just under 65,000 distinct CDR3 sequences, of which around 17% are seen a single time; 1.4% to 1.5% belongs to the top ten. Sequenced material: naive CD8+ T cells from blood, with Jurkat cell RNA spiked in. Subset reported: FACS-sorted CD8+CD4-CCR7+CD45RA+ naive T cells. This TCR came from a human donor in good health. Some libraries in this study had Jurkat cell RNA spiked in. The chain recombines TRBV7-9 with TRBJ2-5; D call uncertain. CDR3 nucleotide sequence: TGTGCCAGCAGCTCAGCCCTACAAGAGACCCAGTACTTC. Protein: CASSSALQETQYF.